This entry is about one T cell receptor beta chain. No antigen is known for it. The CDR3 sequence is 13 residues long. Deletions cut 6 bases from V and 5 bases from J, with 13 bases between. Germline V gene data show CDR1 as SNHLY and CDR2 as FYNNEI. Original data processing: With immunoSEQ giving junction-only sequences and no quality scores, filtering differed. Libraries were prepared by immunoSEQ multiplex PCR; TCRdb keeps only in-frame clonotypes and omits some of them. V and J calls plus clone size are reproduced from that table; the DNA served to infer D and trimming. In the table there are over a million clones, 60% to 80% of which are singletons. The sample is drawn from a study of shared clonotypes between healthy human individuals. General study points: Incompleteness in sorted-subset sequencing, despite large depth, was shown by rarefaction.

The chain couples TRBV2 to TRBJ2-5, with D perhaps matching TRBD1 or TRBD2 (6 bases each). This TCR was recovered from a man younger than 35 in good health. The sample taken for sequencing was memory CD4+ T cells sorted from blood. Subset reported: CD45RA-negative fraction. The CDR3 DNA reads TGTGCCAGCAGCCGAGGGGGGACGGAGACCCAGTACTTC. Its translation is CASSRGGTETQYF.